This T cell receptor (beta chain) was observed in a study of molecular identifiers for immune sequencing clone quantification. This CDR3 has 15 amino acids. The V gene lost 1 base and the J gene lost 5 bases, with 14 bases spanning the gap. Germline values: CDR1 SGHAT, CDR2 FQNNGV. TCRdb re-called the PCR reads through MiXCR, storing one row per CDR3 protein. The sample holds under 350,000 distinct CDR3 sequences; under 25% are singletons and the top ten take approximately 0.74%. The clonotype originates from a human donor in good health. Some libraries in this study had Jurkat cell RNA spiked in. The rearrangement uses TRBV11-2 and TRBJ2-5; D unresolved. What was sequenced was naive CD8+ T cells from blood, with Jurkat cell RNA spiked in. Subset: FACS-sorted CD8+CD4-CCR7+CD45RA+ naive T cells. CDR3 sequence (DNA): TGTGCCAGCAGCTTAGGGGCTCTACGGTTGGAGACCCAGTACTTC. The encoded protein is CASSLGALRLETQYF.